This T cell receptor beta chain comes out of a study of somatic mutations in cytotoxic T cells in rheumatoid arthritis. Study conclusions and caveats: Only rheumatoid arthritis patients, not healthy controls, showed CD8+ clonality increasing with age.

On this clone itself: Antigen specificity is unknown.

Data came from immunoSEQ multiplex PCR; TCRdb stores just in-frame clones and leaves some out. Of about 26,000 clones detected, roughly 87% appear once; the ten largest clones hold 5.2%. The sequenced material came from CD8+ T cells sorted from blood. This sequence originates from a man aged 45-65 years in good health.

As DNA, the CDR3 is TGTGCCTGGAGTTTGCAGGAAGCGGAGACCCAGTACTTC. This sequence encodes CAWSLQEAETQYF. V is TRBV30 and J is TRBJ2-5; no definite D call. The CDR3 extends over 13 amino acids. V lost 2 bases, J lost 5 bases, and 12 bases lay in between. The V gene's germline CDR1 is GTSNPN and CDR2 SVGIG (reference sequence).